This entry features one T cell receptor beta chain sequence. This sample is drawn from a study of blood T cell repertoires in COVID-19. As for the study in general: Italy, Spain and the United States were the sources of the convalescent and acute COVID-19 samples. Nucleic acid was either cDNA or gDNA, and it came from T cells, B-cell-depleted T cells, or PBMCs.

Under the authors' procedure: Amplified reference gene primers provided the basis for estimating nucleated cell counts. Assay used: immunoSEQ multiplex PCR; TCRdb lists only in-frame clones, some missing. The V and J calls and clone size were taken over from that table, and D and trimming were inferred from the DNA. The sample lists just under 350,000 clones; around 87% were seen once. The CDR3 sequence is 17 residues long. Seattle's cohort entered during active infection and was followed longitudinally. Sequencing was carried out using peripheral blood. The receptor's source is a woman aged 45-65 years with COVID-19, enrolled during active disease. J is TRBJ1-5 and V is TRBV21-1; TRBD1 is the table's D call and was not checked against the DNA. TRBV21-1 is a known pseudogene. The CDR3 nucleotides read TGTGCCAGCAGCAGAGGGACAGGGGGCTGTATCAATCAGCCCCAGCATTTT. Its protein product is CASSRGTGGCINQPQHF.